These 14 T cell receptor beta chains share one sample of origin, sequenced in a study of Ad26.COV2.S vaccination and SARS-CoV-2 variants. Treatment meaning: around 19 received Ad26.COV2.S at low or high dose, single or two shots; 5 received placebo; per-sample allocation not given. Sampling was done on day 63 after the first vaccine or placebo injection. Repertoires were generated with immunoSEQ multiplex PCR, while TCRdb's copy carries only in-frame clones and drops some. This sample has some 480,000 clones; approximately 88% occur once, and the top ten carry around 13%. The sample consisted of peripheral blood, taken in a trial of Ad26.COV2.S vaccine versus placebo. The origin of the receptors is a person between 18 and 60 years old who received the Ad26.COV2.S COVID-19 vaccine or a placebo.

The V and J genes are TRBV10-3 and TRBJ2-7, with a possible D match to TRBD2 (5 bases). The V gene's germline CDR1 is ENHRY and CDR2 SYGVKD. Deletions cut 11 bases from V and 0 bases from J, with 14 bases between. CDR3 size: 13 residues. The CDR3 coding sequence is TGTGCCCACTGCCGGGGTAGCTCCTACGAGCAGTACTTC. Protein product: CAHCRGSSYEQYF.

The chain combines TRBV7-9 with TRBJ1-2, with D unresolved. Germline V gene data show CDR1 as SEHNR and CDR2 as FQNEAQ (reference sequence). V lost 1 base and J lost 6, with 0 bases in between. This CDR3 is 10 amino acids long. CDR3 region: CASSLDGYTF. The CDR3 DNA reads TGTGCCAGCAGCTTAGATGGCTACACCTTC.

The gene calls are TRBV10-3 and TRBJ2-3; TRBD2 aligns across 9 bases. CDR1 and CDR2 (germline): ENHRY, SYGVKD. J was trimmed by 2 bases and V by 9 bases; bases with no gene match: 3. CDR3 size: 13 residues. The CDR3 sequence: CAMPSGATDTQYF. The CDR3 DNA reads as TGTGCCATGCCTAGCGGGGCCACAGATACGCAGTATTTT.

CDR3 coding DNA: TGTGCCAGCAGCTTGGGTGAGGGGGCCTATGGCTACACCTTC. Residues: CASSLGEGAYGYTF. This rearrangement joins TRBV7-2 to TRBJ1-2, with 7 positions matching TRBD1. Germline values: CDR1 SGHTA, CDR2 FQGNSA. This CDR3 region has 14 residues. V lost 3 bases to trimming and J lost 4 bases; unmatched junction nucleotides: 5.

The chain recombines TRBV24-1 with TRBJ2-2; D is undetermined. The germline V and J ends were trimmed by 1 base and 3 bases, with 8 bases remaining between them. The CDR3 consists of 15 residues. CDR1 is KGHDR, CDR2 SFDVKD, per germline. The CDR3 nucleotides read TGTGCCACCAGTGATTTCCGCCGGGACACCGGGGAGCTGTTTTTT. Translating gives CATSDFRRDTGELFF.

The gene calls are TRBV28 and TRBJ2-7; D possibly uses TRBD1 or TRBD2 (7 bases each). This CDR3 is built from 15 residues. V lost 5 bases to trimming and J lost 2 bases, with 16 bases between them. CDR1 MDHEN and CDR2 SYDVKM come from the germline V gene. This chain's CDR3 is CASSLPGGGTYEQYF. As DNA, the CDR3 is TGTGCCAGCAGTCTCCCAGGGGGAGGGACCTACGAGCAGTACTTC.

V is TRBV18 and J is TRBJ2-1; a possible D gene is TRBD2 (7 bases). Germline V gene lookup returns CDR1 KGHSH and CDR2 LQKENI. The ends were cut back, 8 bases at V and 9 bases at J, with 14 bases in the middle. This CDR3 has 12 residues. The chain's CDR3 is CASATGGGEQFF. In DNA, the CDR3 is TGTGCCAGCGCTACGGGGGGCGGTGAGCAGTTCTTC.

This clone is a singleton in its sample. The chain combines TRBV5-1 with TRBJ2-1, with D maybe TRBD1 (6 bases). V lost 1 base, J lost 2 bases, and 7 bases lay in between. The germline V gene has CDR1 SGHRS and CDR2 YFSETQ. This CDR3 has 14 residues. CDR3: CASSLRDTYNEQFF. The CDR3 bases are TGCGCCAGCAGCTTGCGGGACACCTACAATGAGCAGTTCTTC.

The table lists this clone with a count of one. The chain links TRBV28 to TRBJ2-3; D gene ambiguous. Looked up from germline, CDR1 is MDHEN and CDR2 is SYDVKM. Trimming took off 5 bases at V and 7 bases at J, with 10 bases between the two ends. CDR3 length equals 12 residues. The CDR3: CASSTIPHTQYF. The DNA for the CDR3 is TGTGCCAGCAGTACCATACCCCATACGCAGTATTTT.

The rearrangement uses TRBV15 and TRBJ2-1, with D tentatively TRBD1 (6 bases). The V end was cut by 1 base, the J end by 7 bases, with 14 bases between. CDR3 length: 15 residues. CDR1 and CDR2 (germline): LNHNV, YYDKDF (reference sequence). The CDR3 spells CATSRVDWGRNEQFF. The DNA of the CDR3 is TGTGCCACCAGCAGAGTGGATTGGGGGCGTAATGAGCAGTTCTTC.

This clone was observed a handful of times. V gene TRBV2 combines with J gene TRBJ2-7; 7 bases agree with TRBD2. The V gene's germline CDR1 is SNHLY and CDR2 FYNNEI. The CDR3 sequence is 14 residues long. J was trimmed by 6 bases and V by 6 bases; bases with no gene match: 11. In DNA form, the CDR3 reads TGTGCCAGCAGCGCCAAAACTAGCGTGGGCGAGCAGTACTTC. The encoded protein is CASSAKTSVGEQYF.

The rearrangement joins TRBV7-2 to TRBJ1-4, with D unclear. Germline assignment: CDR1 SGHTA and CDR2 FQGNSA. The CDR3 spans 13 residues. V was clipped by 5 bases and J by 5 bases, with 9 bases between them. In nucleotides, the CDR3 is TGTGCCAGCAGCCGTGGGGTCAATGAAAAACTGTTTTTT. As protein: CASSRGVNEKLFF. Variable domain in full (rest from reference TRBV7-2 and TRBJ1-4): GAGVSQSPSNKVTEKGKDVELRCDPISGHTALYWYRQSLGQGLEFLIYFQGNSAPDKSGLPSDRFSAERTGGSVSTLTIQRTQQEDSAVYLCASSRGVNEKLFFGSGTQLSVL.

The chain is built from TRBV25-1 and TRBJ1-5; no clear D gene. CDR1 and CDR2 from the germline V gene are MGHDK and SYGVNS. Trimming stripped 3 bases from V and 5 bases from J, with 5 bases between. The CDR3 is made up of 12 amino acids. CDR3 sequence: CASSDGYQPQHF. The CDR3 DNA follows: TGTGCCAGCAGTGACGGTTATCAGCCCCAGCATTTT.

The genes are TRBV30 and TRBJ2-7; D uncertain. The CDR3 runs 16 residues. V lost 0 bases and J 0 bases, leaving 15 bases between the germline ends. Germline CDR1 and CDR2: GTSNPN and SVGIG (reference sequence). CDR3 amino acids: CAWSVSWGHISYEQYF. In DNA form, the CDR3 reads TGTGCCTGGAGTGTAAGCTGGGGTCATATCTCCTACGAGCAGTACTTC.